These 21 T cell receptor beta chains were all obtained from the same sample, sequenced in a study of blood T cell repertoires in COVID-19 (dated by TCRdb to the early 2020s). Libraries were constructed by the immunoSEQ multiplex PCR assay. In its TCRdb copy, this immuneACCESS table keeps in-frame sequences only and misses some clones. Where compared with another copy, unresolved V genes explain less than half of these, and the others have no known cause. The sample table contains about 150,000 clones; only one count was recorded for around nine tenths of them. 8.6% of the sample goes to the ten largest clones. Sequencing used peripheral blood. The receptors were gathered from a woman in her 50s with active or convalescent COVID-19.

V gene TRBV12-3 or TRBV12-4 combines with J gene TRBJ1-6; D is uncertain. Trimming took off 11 bases at V and 7 bases at J, with 12 bases between the two ends. This CDR3 spans 12 amino acids. The CDR3, as DNA: TGTGCCTCTTCCCGGGAAAATTCACCCCTCCACTTT. Translated, it gives CASSRENSPLHF.

The chain joins TRBV6-2 or TRBV6-3 to TRBJ1-5, with 8 bases aligning to TRBD1. V shed 2 bases, J shed 3 bases, and the junction held 3 bases outside the gene matches. Germline CDR1 and CDR2: MNHEY and SVGEGT. This CDR3 is 15 amino acids long. CDR3 DNA sequence: TGTGCCAGCAGTTACGCAGGGGGCAACAATCAGCCCCAGCATTTT. Amino acids: CASSYAGGNNQPQHF.

This rearrangement joins TRBV24-1 to TRBJ2-2, with 11 positions matching TRBD1. Per the germline V gene, CDR1 is KGHDR and CDR2 is SFDVKD. J lost 4 bases, V lost 10 bases, and 1 base had no gene match. There are 13 residues in the CDR3. CDR3 bases: TGTGCCACAGGGACAGGGGGCACCGGGGAGCTGTTTTTT. Translated, it gives CATGTGGTGELFF.

The chain joins TRBV28 to TRBJ2-7; D possibly corresponds to TRBD2 (7 bases). CDR1 and CDR2 from the germline V gene are MDHEN and SYDVKM. V lost 5 bases, J lost 6 bases, and 23 bases lay in between. The CDR3 length is 16 residues. The CDR3 here is CASSNAGEGILAEQYF. The CDR3 DNA sequence: TGTGCCAGCAGTAACGCAGGGGAGGGTATATTGGCCGAGCAGTACTTC.

V usage is TRBV6-5 and J usage is TRBJ1-2, with D maybe TRBD1 (6 bases). V was cut by 6 bases and J by 8 bases, with 22 bases left in between. The CDR3 covers 15 residues. Looked up from germline, CDR1 is MNHEY and CDR2 is SVGAGI. The CDR3 loop is CASSLQATGSGGYTF. The CDR3 DNA reads TGTGCCAGCAGCCTTCAGGCAACAGGGAGTGGCGGCTACACCTTC.

The V call is TRBV5-1, the J call TRBJ2-3; D call uncertain. This CDR3 has 12 amino acids. CDR1 is SGHRS, CDR2 YFSETQ, per germline. With 4 bases removed from V and 1 base from J, the gap between germline ends came to 4 bases. The CDR3, as DNA: TGCGCCAGCAGCCGTCGCACAGATACGCAGTATTTT. It yields the protein CASSRRTDTQYF.

The gene calls are TRBV7-6 and TRBJ2-2, with a tentative D call TRBD2 (5 bases). CDR1 is SGHVS, CDR2 FNYEAQ, per germline. V lost 4 bases, J lost 8 bases, and 17 bases lay in between. The CDR3 is 15 residues long. The CDR3: CASSSPPEGVGELFF. The CDR3 DNA follows: TGTGCCAGCAGCTCCCCCCCTGAGGGAGTAGGGGAGCTGTTTTTT.

This chain joins TRBV4-1 and TRBJ1-1; 9 nucleotides match TRBD1. The CDR3 is made up of 16 amino acids. The germline gives CDR1 MGHRA, CDR2 YSYEKL. V was clipped by 2 bases and J by 1 base; unmatched bases: 5. CDR3: CASSQPGQGPNTEAFF. In nucleotides, the CDR3 is TGCGCCAGCAGCCAACCGGGACAGGGCCCGAACACTGAAGCTTTCTTT.

J is TRBJ2-7 and V is TRBV12-3 or TRBV12-4; D ambiguous. The CDR3 totals 13 residues. V was cut by 1 base and J by 4 bases, with 8 bases left in between. In DNA form, the CDR3 reads TGTGCCAGCAGTTTAGGACTTAAATACGAGCAGTACTTC. Its translation is CASSLGLKYEQYF.

V gene TRBV20-1 combines with J gene TRBJ2-1, with 8 positions matching TRBD2. Losses at the gene ends were 3 bases for V and 7 bases for J; bases not matched to a gene: 8. The germline V gene encodes CDR1 DFQATT and CDR2 SNEGSKA (reference sequence). The length of the CDR3 is 14 residues. The CDR3, as DNA: TGCAGTGCTAGTGGGACTAGAGTCGCGAATGAGCAGTTCTTC. The encoded protein is CSASGTRVANEQFF.

This clone was recorded only once. This chain uses TRBV7-3 with TRBJ1-5; D remains ambiguous. Trimming left V 1 base short and J 4 bases short, with 5 bases between. Looked up from germline, CDR1 is SGHTA and CDR2 is FQGTGA. This CDR3 has 13 amino acids. The CDR3 here is CASSLSLNQPQHF. The CDR3 DNA reads TGTGCCAGCAGCTTAAGCCTAAATCAGCCCCAGCATTTT.

V is TRBV5-3 and J is TRBJ2-2; TRBD1 matches 7 bases. TRBV5-3 is marked as an open reading frame, function uncertain. This CDR3 spans 18 amino acids. V was clipped by 0 bases and J by 0 bases; unmatched bases: 8. The chain's CDR3 is CARSLEWDSLANTGELFF. The DNA of the CDR3 is TGTGCCAGAAGCTTGGAGTGGGACAGCCTAGCGAACACCGGGGAGCTGTTTTTT.

On this clone: Its ends do not fully match the called genes, so a read error is possible. The V and J genes are TRBV7-7 and TRBJ2-3; 7 nucleotides align to TRBD2. The length of the CDR3 is 17 residues. Germline V gene sequence: CDR1 SSHAT, CDR2 FNYEAQ (reference sequence). The chain's CDR3 is CASSTRDYTFSTDTQYF. DNA of the CDR3: TGTGCTAGCAGCACCCGGGACTATACTTTTAGCACAGATACGCAGTATTTT.

This clone was counted a single time. The chain is built from TRBV18 and TRBJ1-1, with D unclear. The V end was cut by 5 bases, the J end by 0 bases, with 10 bases between. The CDR3 is made up of 14 amino acids. Germline V gene data show CDR1 as KGHSH and CDR2 as LQKENI. The CDR3 coding sequence is TGTGCCAGCTCATCGACATTTATGAACACTGAAGCTTTCTTT. It encodes CASSSTFMNTEAFF.

The chain employs TRBV11-1 and TRBJ2-7; no reliable D call. Germline V gene sequence: CDR1 SGHAT, CDR2 FQDESV (reference sequence). CDR3 size: 14 residues. Trimming took off 2 bases at V and 1 base at J, with 9 bases between the two ends. The CDR3 DNA follows: TGTGCCAGCAGCTTACAAGAGCGATCCTACGAGCAGTACTTC. Translated, it gives CASSLQERSYEQYF.

V and J are TRBV7-3 and TRBJ2-5, with a possible D match to TRBD1 (6 bases). Trimming left V 5 bases short and J 5 bases short, with 15 bases between. The CDR3 covers 14 residues. Germline values: CDR1 SGHTA, CDR2 FQGTGA. The CDR3 is CASSLSNREETQYF. Here the CDR3 DNA reads TGTGCCAGCAGCCTCTCAAACAGGGAGGAGACCCAGTACTTC.

V gene TRBV7-2 combines with J gene TRBJ1-6; 8 positions match TRBD1. This CDR3 contains 15 residues. Germline CDR1 reads SGHTA; CDR2 reads FQGNSA. V shed 6 bases, J shed 9 bases, and the junction held 10 bases outside the gene matches. As DNA, the CDR3 is TGTGCCAGCAGTCTGCGGACAGGGACGAGTTCACCCCTCCACTTT. This codes for CASSLRTGTSSPLHF.

V and J are TRBV5-4 and TRBJ2-2, with TRBD2 identical over 8 bases. With V trimmed by 4 bases and J by 6 bases, 11 bases remained unmatched. Per the germline V gene, CDR1 is SGHNT and CDR2 is YYREEE (reference sequence). This CDR3 comprises 16 residues. CDR3 bases: TGTGCCAGCAGCGGAACGGGACTAGGTGGTCCCGGGGAGCTGTTTTTT. This translates into CASSGTGLGGPGELFF.

DNA of the CDR3: TGTGCCAGCAGTTCCCAGTTCAATTGGGCCTCACCCCTCCACTTT. Its translation is CASSSQFNWASPLHF. The J gene is TRBJ1-6, the V gene TRBV6-5; D remains unclear. This CDR3 is 15 amino acids long. Germline loops: CDR1 MNHEY, CDR2 SVGAGI. The ends were cut back, 4 bases at V and 10 bases at J, with 17 bases in the middle.

This clone was detected many times. This rearrangement joins TRBV7-2 to TRBJ1-4, with D possibly TRBD1 on 5 matching bases. The CDR3 contains 15 residues. V lost 3 bases and J lost 3, with 11 bases in between. Germline V gene lookup returns CDR1 SGHTA and CDR2 FQGNSA. CDR3 residues: CASSFMGPPNEKLFF. In DNA form, the CDR3 reads TGTGCCAGCAGCTTCATGGGGCCCCCTAATGAAAAACTGTTTTTT.

The chain has TRBV24-1 and TRBJ1-5; D is uncertain. Per the germline V gene, CDR1 is KGHDR and CDR2 is SFDVKD. The CDR3 has 17 amino acids. The V end was cut by 0 bases, the J end by 4 bases, with 15 bases between. The chain's CDR3 is CATSDLIPAARNQPQHF. The CDR3 DNA reads as TGTGCCACCAGTGATTTGATTCCCGCGGCCCGAAATCAGCCCCAGCATTTT.